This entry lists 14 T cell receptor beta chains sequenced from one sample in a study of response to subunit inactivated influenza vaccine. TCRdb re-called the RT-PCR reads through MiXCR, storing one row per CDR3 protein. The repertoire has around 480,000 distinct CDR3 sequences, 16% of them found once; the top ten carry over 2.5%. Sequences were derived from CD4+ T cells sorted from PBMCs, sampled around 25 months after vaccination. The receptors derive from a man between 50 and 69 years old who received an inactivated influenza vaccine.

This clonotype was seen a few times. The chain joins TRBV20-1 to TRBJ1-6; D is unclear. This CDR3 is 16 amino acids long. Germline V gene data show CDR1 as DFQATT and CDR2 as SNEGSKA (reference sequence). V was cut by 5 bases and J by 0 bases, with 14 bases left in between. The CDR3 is CSAPGRSSSYNSPLHF. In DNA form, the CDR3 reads TGCAGTGCTCCAGGACGGTCTAGCTCCTATAATTCACCCCTCCACTTT.

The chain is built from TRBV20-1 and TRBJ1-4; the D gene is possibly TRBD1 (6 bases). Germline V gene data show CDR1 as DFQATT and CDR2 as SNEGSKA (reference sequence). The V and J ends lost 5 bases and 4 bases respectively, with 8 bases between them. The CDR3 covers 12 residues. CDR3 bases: TGCAGTGCTTCGGACAGTAATGAAAAACTGTTTTTT. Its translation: CSASDSNEKLFF.

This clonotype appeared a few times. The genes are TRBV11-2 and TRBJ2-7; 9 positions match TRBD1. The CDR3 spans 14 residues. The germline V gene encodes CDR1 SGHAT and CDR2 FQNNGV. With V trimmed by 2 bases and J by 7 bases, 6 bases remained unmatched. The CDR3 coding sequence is TGTGCCAGCAGCTTAAACAGGGGGCGTTATGAGCAGTACTTC. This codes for CASSLNRGRYEQYF.

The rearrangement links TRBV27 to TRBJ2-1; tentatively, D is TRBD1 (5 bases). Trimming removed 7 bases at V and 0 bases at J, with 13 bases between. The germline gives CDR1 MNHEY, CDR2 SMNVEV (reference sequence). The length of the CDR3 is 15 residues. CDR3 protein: CASTQRRASYNEQFF. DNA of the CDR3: TGTGCCAGCACACAGCGCAGGGCCTCCTACAATGAGCAGTTCTTC.

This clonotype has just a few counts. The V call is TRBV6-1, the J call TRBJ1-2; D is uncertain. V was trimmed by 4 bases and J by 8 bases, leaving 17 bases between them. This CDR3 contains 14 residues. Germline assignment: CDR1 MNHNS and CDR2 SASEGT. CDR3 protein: CASSAPWGAIGYTF. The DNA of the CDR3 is TGTGCCAGCAGTGCCCCCTGGGGAGCTATCGGCTACACCTTC.

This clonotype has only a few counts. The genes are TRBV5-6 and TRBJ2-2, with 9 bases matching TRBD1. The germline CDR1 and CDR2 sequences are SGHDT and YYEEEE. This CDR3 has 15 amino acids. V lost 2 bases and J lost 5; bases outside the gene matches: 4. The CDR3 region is CASSFLTGGTGELFF. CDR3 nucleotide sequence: TGTGCCAGCAGCTTTCTGACAGGGGGTACCGGGGAGCTGTTTTTT.

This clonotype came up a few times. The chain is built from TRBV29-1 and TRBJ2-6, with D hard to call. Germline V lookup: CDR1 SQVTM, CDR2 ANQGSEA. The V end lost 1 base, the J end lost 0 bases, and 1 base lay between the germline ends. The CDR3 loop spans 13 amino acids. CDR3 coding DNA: TGCAGCGTTGAAGTCTCTGGGGCCAACGTCCTGACTTTC. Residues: CSVEVSGANVLTF.

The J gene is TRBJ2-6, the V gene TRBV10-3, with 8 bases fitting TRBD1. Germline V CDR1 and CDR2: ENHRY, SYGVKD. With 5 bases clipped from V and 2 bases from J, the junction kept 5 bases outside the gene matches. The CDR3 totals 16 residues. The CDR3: CAISPSGGTGANVLTF. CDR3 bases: TGTGCCATCAGTCCCTCAGGGGGCACTGGGGCCAACGTCCTGACTTTC.

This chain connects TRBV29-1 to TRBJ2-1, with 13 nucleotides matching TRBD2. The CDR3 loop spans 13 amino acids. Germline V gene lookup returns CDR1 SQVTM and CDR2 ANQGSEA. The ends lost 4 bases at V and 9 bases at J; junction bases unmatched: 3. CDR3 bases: TGCAGCGTTGTCAGGACTAGCGGGAGTGAGCAGTTCTTC. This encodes CSVVRTSGSEQFF.

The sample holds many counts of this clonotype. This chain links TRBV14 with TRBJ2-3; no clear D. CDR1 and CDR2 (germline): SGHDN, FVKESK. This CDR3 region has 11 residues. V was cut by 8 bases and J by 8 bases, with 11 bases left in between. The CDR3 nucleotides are TGTGCCAGCGGAACGTCAAGTACGCAGTATTTT. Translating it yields CASGTSSTQYF.

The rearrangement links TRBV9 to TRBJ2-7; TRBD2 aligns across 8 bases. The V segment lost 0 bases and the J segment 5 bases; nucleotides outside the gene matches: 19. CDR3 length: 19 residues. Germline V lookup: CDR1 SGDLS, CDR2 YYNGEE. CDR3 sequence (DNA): TGTGCCAGCAGCGTAGGTGCCGGACTAGCCGGACCGTCAGGGGACGAGCAGTACTTC. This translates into CASSVGAGLAGPSGDEQYF.

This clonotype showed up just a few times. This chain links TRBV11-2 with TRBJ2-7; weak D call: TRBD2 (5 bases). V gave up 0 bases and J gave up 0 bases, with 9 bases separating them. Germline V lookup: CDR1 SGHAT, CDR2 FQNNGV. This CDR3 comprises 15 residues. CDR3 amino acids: CASSLDRGSSYEQYF. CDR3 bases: TGTGCCAGCAGCTTAGATCGGGGAAGCTCCTACGAGCAGTACTTC.

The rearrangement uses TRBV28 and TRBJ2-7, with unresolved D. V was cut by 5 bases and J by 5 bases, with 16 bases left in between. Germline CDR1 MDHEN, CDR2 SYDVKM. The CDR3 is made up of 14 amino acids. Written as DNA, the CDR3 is TGTGCCAGCAGTCGCGCCACGACACCGAACGAGCAGTACTTC. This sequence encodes CASSRATTPNEQYF.

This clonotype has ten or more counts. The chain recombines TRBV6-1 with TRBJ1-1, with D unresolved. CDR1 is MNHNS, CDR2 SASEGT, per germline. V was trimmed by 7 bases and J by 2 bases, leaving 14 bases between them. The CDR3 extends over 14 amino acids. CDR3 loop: CASKGRKANTEAFF. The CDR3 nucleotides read TGTGCCAGCAAAGGACGGAAAGCAAACACTGAAGCTTTCTTT.